This paragraph reports one TCR beta chain. Its matching antigen is unknown. These data are taken from a study of prognosis after radiotherapy for stage I lung cancer. Turning to the study itself: Non-small cell lung cancer patients were all deemed medically inoperable. Study findings and constraints: Unique TCR clone counts were lower following stereotactic body radiation therapy (median approximately 9,600 versus 7,200). Diminished Shannon entropy following stereotactic body radiation therapy characterized patients who developed distant metastases.

The CDR3 sequence is 15 residues long. With 3 bases removed from V and 4 bases from J, the gap between germline ends came to 15 bases. Germline values: CDR1 SGHTA, CDR2 FQGNSA. Using two-round multiplex PCR, the authors amplified TCR beta CDR3 from genomic DNA. TRBV and TRBJ genes each had their own specific primers in first-round PCR. Each CDR3 protein is one row after TCRdb ran MiXCR on the multiplex PCR reads. The table includes roughly 30,000 distinct CDR3 sequences, about 41% detected once. The receptor's source is a donor over 45 with non-small cell lung cancer. Specimen: PBMCs, collected before or after stereotactic body radiation therapy (not recorded which). The V gene is TRBV7-2, the J gene TRBJ1-2; a weak D match, TRBD1 (5 bases). The CDR3 DNA reads as TGTGCCAGCAGCTTGCAGGGACTTGGGGCCTATGGCTACACCTTC. It is translated as CASSLQGLGAYGYTF.